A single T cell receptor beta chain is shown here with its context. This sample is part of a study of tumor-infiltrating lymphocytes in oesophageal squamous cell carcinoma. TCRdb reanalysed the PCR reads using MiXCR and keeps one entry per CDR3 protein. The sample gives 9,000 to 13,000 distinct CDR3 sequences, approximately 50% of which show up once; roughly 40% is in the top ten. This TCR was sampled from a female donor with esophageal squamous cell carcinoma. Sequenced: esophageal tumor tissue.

Here the CDR3 DNA reads TGTGCCAGCAGCTTTGGGCGGCAAGAGACCCAGTACTTC. Amino acids: CASSFGRQETQYF. The chain combines TRBV11-2 with TRBJ2-5; D gene uncertain. This CDR3 region has 13 residues. Germline CDR1 and CDR2: SGHAT and FQNNGV. Deletions cut 3 bases from V and 2 bases from J, with 7 bases between.